This T cell receptor beta chain was captured by sequencing in a study of cytomegalovirus exposure and HLA in healthy donors. PCR amplification relied on 60 Vbeta primers (plus 13 Jbeta primers). TCRdb keeps only in-frame clones here, not all; method: immunoSEQ multiplex PCR. Found here are approximately 100,000 clones; the top ten clones hold more than 0.5%. The V gene lost 3 bases and the J gene lost 5 bases, with 11 bases spanning the gap. Germline assignment: CDR1 SGDLS and CDR2 YYNGEE. The CDR3 has 13 amino acids. Sequences were obtained from PBMCs. This sequence was found in a man in his forties or fifties in good health and CMV-seronegative. The chain employs TRBV9 and TRBJ2-5; D is perhaps TRBD1 (5 bases). CDR3 protein: CASSADSFETQYF. CDR3 sequence (DNA): TGTGCCAGCAGCGCAGACAGTTTTGAGACCCAGTACTTC.